The 11 T cell receptor beta chains listed next were all sequenced from one sample in a study of CD8+ T cells in alopecia areata. Isolated RNA was reverse transcribed into cDNA used as the sequencing template. Measured with immunoSEQ multiplex PCR; TCRdb has only the in-frame clones, and not every one. The specimen gives around 110,000 clones without singletons; the ten biggest hold 20%. The sequencing sample was made of lesional skin. All receptors derive from a C3H/HeJ mouse with alopecia areata. Strain MHC haplotype: H2-k.

Details on this clone: The gene names here belong to mouse. The CDR3 end lies 4 residues beyond the end of the read and is filled in from the germline J gene. The chain couples TRBV1 to TRBJ1-1; 9 nucleotides line up with TRBD1. Trimming cost V 1 base and J 4 bases; bases outside gene matches: 4. The CDR3 runs 15 residues. Germline V CDR1 and CDR2: NSQYPW, LRSPGD (reference sequence). The part of the CDR3 DNA that was read is TGCACCTGCAGTGCAGCGGGACAGGGAAGCACA. Translation gives CTCSAAGQGST. The entire CDR3 reads CTCSAAGQGSTEVFF.

This clone was observed a few times. The genes and germline here are from mouse. The read gets to within 4 residues of the CDR3 end, and the germline J gene fills in the rest. The chain carries TRBV13-3 and TRBJ1-4, with D perhaps matching TRBD1 (6 bases). The CDR3 length is 15 residues. Trimming stripped 1 base from V and 5 bases from J, with 12 bases between. Germline V gives CDR1 NNHDY, CDR2 SYVADS. CDR3 DNA, as far as it was read: TGTGCCAGCAGTGATTGGCAGGGGAGGAACGAA. Its protein product is CASSDWQGRNE. The entire CDR3 protein is CASSDWQGRNERLFF.

As concerns this clone: Mouse gene names apply. The CDR3 is cut off 4 residues early in the read; its end comes from the germline J gene. The chain carries TRBV1 and TRBJ2-4; possible D gene TRBD2, 6 bases. Trimming took 1 base from V and 0 from J, leaving 11 bases between them. The CDR3 loop spans 16 amino acids. The germline V gene encodes CDR1 NSQYPW and CDR2 LRSPGD (reference sequence). CDR3 DNA (partial): TGCACCTGCAGTGCAGCAGACTGGTCTAGTCAAAAC. This codes for CTCSAADWSSQN. The full CDR3 reads CTCSAADWSSQNTLYF.

In this sample, this clone turned up a few times. Genes and germline are mouse. The read halts 4 residues ahead of the CDR3 end, with the missing end drawn from the germline J gene. The chain has TRBV16 and TRBJ2-5; 10 nucleotides agree with TRBD1. After removal of 5 bases from V and 2 bases from J, the junction contained 4 bases not matched to a gene. CDR1 is SGHSA and CDR2 is FRNQAP in the germline V gene. This CDR3 has 15 residues. The chain's CDR3 is CASSTRDRGQDTQYF. The CDR3 DNA, read in part, is TGTGCAAGCAGCACCCGGGACAGGGGCCAAGAC.

The table lists this clone with a few counts. Mouse germline and gene names are used. The missing CDR3 end, 4 residues past where the read stops, is filled in from the germline J gene. The rearrangement links TRBV13-1 to TRBJ2-5, with 8 positions matching TRBD1. Germline V lookup: CDR1 NSHNY, CDR2 SYGAGN. The CDR3 totals 14 residues. The CDR3 loop is CASSDGTGRDTQYF. CDR3 bases read: TGTGCCAGCAGTGATGGGACAGGGAGGGAC.

This clone was found a few times. Germline and genes: mouse. The read comes to an end 4 residues before the CDR3 does, leaving the germline J gene to fill in the end. The chain combines TRBV19 with TRBJ1-1; TRBD1 aligns across 7 bases. With V trimmed by 4 bases and J by 0 bases, 3 bases remained unmatched. CDR1 is FNHDT and CDR2 is SITEND in the germline V gene (reference sequence). The CDR3 has 14 residues. The part of the CDR3 DNA that was read is TGTGCCAGCAGTTCAGGGGGTCCAAACACA. Protein product: CASSSGGPNT. The CDR3 as a whole reads CASSSGGPNTEVFF.

In this sample, this clone turned up many times. Gene names are mouse gene names. Sequencing ends 4 residues short of the CDR3 end; the germline J gene provides the rest. V is TRBV13-3 and J is TRBJ2-7, with TRBD1 matching over 7 bases. The germline gives CDR1 NNHDY, CDR2 SYVADS. The CDR3 has 12 amino acids. The CDR3 protein is CASRRQGDEQYF. Partial CDR3 DNA: TGTGCCAGCCGGAGACAGGGTGAT.

This clone was picked up a small number of times. Gene names and germline refer to mouse. The read ends 4 residues before the CDR3 terminus; that terminus is restored from the germline J gene. The rearrangement uses TRBV1 and TRBJ2-3; perhaps TRBD1 as D (5 bases). V was pared by 5 bases and J by 3 bases, with 6 bases between. CDR3 size: 12 residues. CDR1 and CDR2 (germline): NSQYPW, LRSPGD (reference sequence). CDR3 residues: CTCSRQAETLYF. The covered CDR3 bases are TGCACCTGCAGTCGACAGGCAGAA.

On this clone: The listed genes are named as in mouse. The read ends 4 residues before the CDR3 terminus; that terminus is restored from the germline J gene. The chain links TRBV1 to TRBJ2-1; a possible D gene is TRBD2 (6 bases). The CDR3 is made up of 16 amino acids. The germline gives CDR1 NSQYPW, CDR2 LRSPGD (reference sequence). The V gene lost 1 base and the J gene lost 0 bases, with 10 bases spanning the gap. The sequenced part of the CDR3 DNA is TGCACCTGCAGTGCAGTTGGGGGATATAACTATGCT. Protein product: CTCSAVGGYNYA. The full CDR3 protein reads CTCSAVGGYNYAEQFF. The full variable domain, rest sourced from reference TRBV1 and TRBJ2-1, is VTLLEQNPRWRLVPRGQAVNLRCILKNSQYPWMSWYQQDLQKQLQWLFTLRSPGDKEVKSLPGADYLATRVTDTELRLQVANMSQGRTLYCTCSAVGGYNYAEQFFGPGTRLTVL.

This clone was detected only a few times. Gene names are mouse gene names. The CDR3 extends 4 residues past the end of the read, so its final part is completed from the germline J gene. The V gene is TRBV1, the J gene TRBJ1-4; tentatively, D is TRBD1 (5 bases). Deletions cut 3 bases from V and 0 bases from J, with 14 bases between. In germline, CDR1 is NSQYPW, CDR2 LRSPGD (reference sequence). This CDR3 spans 17 amino acids. The part of the CDR3 DNA that was read is TGCACCTGCAGTGCGGCCAGACAGACAATTTCCAACGAA. This codes for CTCSAARQTISNE. The complete CDR3 sequence is CTCSAARQTISNERLFF.

This clone turned up a few times. Mouse gene names and germline throughout. The DNA ends 4 residues before the CDR3 does, and the rest of the CDR3 is filled in from the germline J gene. This sequence joins TRBV1 and TRBJ1-1, with no clear D. The V gene's germline CDR1 is NSQYPW and CDR2 LRSPGD (reference sequence). V was clipped by 3 bases and J by 3 bases, with 8 bases between them. The CDR3 totals 13 residues. The part of the CDR3 DNA that was read is TGCACCTGCAGTGCCCCTGGAGACACA. Translation gives CTCSAPGDT. The full CDR3 protein is CTCSAPGDTEVFF.